This T cell receptor beta chain appears in the sequencing data of a study of control samples from healthy donors and cancer patients. Some clones are missing from TCRdb's copy, which holds only in-frame ones; the method was immunoSEQ multiplex PCR. The sample includes 90,000 to 110,000 clones, around nine tenths of them seen just once. Trimming removed 4 bases at V and 6 bases at J, with 13 bases between. From germline, CDR1 is SQVTM and CDR2 ANQGSEA. CDR3 length equals 13 residues. This chain uses TRBV29-1 with TRBJ1-5; D uncertain. The sequencing input was blood. The sequence was obtained from a human donor in good health. The donor label of this sample is uncertain. This CDR3 is CSVGPGGSQPQHF. The CDR3 region has the DNA TGCAGCGTTGGCCCAGGTGGGTCTCAGCCCCAGCATTTT.